The rows below give T cell receptor beta chains drawn from one sample of a study of T-cell reconstitution after alpha-beta-depleted transplantation in children. Each CDR3 protein is one row after TCRdb ran MiXCR on the PCR reads. The sample yields 150,000 to 200,000 distinct CDR3 sequences, roughly 10% seen once. Sequenced material: PBMCs, taken before TCRalphabeta/CD19-depleted stem cell transplant. These receptor sequences come from a boy aged 2 to 9 with acute myeloid leukemia, due to receive a stem cell transplant. The CDR3 runs from the conserved cysteine through the conserved F or W. A D gene is named only where the DNA matches it firmly. Not every row has a clone size; where given, it reads once, few, many or a size class.

d_gene: NA; v_gene: TRBV29-1; abundance: many; j_gene: TRBJ1-1; len: 13; CDR3aa: CSVEPRQNTEAFF; CDR3nt: TGCAGCGTTGAACCCCGACAGAACACTGAAGCTTTCTTT
d_gene: TRBD1; v_gene: TRBV20-1; abundance: many; j_gene: TRBJ2-5; len: 12; CDR3aa: CSGQGAKETQYF; CDR3nt: TGCAGCGGACAGGGGGCAAAAGAGACCCAGTACTTC
d_gene: NA; v_gene: TRBV16; abundance: many; j_gene: TRBJ2-4; len: 14; CDR3aa: CASSQSGAKNIQYF; CDR3nt: TGTGCCAGCAGCCAATCAGGGGCCAAAAACATTCAGTACTTC
d_gene: TRBD1; v_gene: TRBV6-1; abundance: many; j_gene: TRBJ2-7; len: 14; CDR3aa: CASSPGTEGHEQYF; CDR3nt: TGTGCCAGCAGTCCCGGGACAGAAGGCCACGAGCAGTACTTC
d_gene: NA; v_gene: TRBV19; abundance: many; j_gene: TRBJ2-1; len: 15; CDR3aa: CASSAGAVTYNEQFF; CDR3nt: TGTGCCAGTAGCGCGGGGGCGGTTACCTACAATGAGCAGTTCTTC
d_gene: TRBD2; v_gene: TRBV13; abundance: many; j_gene: TRBJ2-3; len: 17; CDR3aa: CASSSGTSGSRTDTQYF; CDR3nt: TGTGCCAGCAGCTCGGGGACTAGCGGGAGTAGAACAGATACGCAGTATTTT
d_gene: TRBD2; v_gene: TRBV30; abundance: NA; j_gene: TRBJ2-1; len: 15; CDR3aa: CAWNWEAGGPNEQFF; CDR3nt: TGTGCCTGGAACTGGGAAGCGGGGGGCCCCAATGAGCAGTTCTTC
d_gene: TRBD1; v_gene: TRBV20-1; abundance: many; j_gene: TRBJ2-2; len: 16; CDR3aa: CSARSPGQGDTGELFF; CDR3nt: TGCAGTGCTAGATCACCGGGACAGGGAGATACCGGGGAGCTGTTTTTT
d_gene: NA; v_gene: TRBV15; abundance: many; j_gene: TRBJ1-1; len: 15; CDR3aa: CATSRVPTREAEAFF; CDR3nt: TGTGCCACCAGCAGAGTACCTACAAGGGAAGCTGAAGCTTTCTTT
d_gene: TRBD1; v_gene: TRBV20-1; abundance: many; j_gene: TRBJ1-2; len: 14; CDR3aa: CSANKRDRNYGYTF; CDR3nt: TGCAGTGCGAACAAGAGGGACAGAAACTATGGCTACACCTTC
d_gene: NA; v_gene: TRBV30; abundance: once; j_gene: TRBJ1-1; len: 13; CDR3aa: CAWRSQGHTEAFF; CDR3nt: TGTGCCTGGAGAAGTCAGGGGCACACTGAAGCTTTCTTT
d_gene: NA; v_gene: TRBV5-1; abundance: many; j_gene: TRBJ2-1; len: 13; CDR3aa: CASSWTPTNEQFF; CDR3nt: TGCGCCAGCAGCTGGACTCCGACCAATGAGCAGTTCTTC
d_gene: NA; v_gene: TRBV4-1; abundance: many; j_gene: TRBJ1-2; len: 13; CDR3aa: CASSQDRGKGYTF; CDR3nt: TGCGCCAGCAGCCAAGATCGAGGGAAAGGCTACACCTTC
d_gene: TRBD2; v_gene: TRBV7-3; abundance: many; j_gene: TRBJ2-3; len: 17; CDR3aa: CASNRRGGSSSTDTQYF; CDR3nt: TGTGCCAGCAACCGGCGGGGGGGAAGTTCTAGCACAGATACGCAGTATTTT
d_gene: TRBD1; v_gene: TRBV7-8; abundance: few; j_gene: TRBJ1-5; len: 16; CDR3aa: CASSPKSGQGQQPQHF; CDR3nt: TGTGCCAGCAGCCCAAAATCTGGACAGGGACAGCAGCCCCAGCATTTT
d_gene: NA; v_gene: TRBV5-1; abundance: many; j_gene: TRBJ2-3; len: 11; CDR3aa: CASKDLDTQYF; CDR3nt: TGCGCCAGCAAAGACCTAGATACGCAGTATTTT
d_gene: TRBD2; v_gene: TRBV6-4; abundance: many; j_gene: TRBJ2-3; len: 16; CDR3aa: CASSDSGLAGPDTQYF; CDR3nt: TGTGCCAGCAGTGACTCGGGACTAGCGGGGCCAGATACGCAGTATTTT
d_gene: TRBD1; v_gene: TRBV20-1; abundance: many; j_gene: TRBJ1-1; len: 15; CDR3aa: CSARWRGRRDTEAFF; CDR3nt: TGCAGTGCTCGATGGAGGGGGCGTAGAGACACTGAAGCTTTCTTT
d_gene: TRBD1; v_gene: TRBV16; abundance: many; j_gene: TRBJ1-5; len: 15; CDR3aa: CASSPATGANQPQHF; CDR3nt: TGTGCCAGCAGCCCGGCTACAGGGGCGAATCAGCCCCAGCATTTT
d_gene: NA; v_gene: TRBV12-3/TRBV12-4; abundance: many; j_gene: TRBJ2-1; len: 17; CDR3aa: CASSLALGRWGADEQFF; CDR3nt: TGTGCCAGCAGTTTAGCCCTGGGCCGTTGGGGGGCCGATGAGCAGTTCTTC
d_gene: NA; v_gene: TRBV11-2; abundance: many; j_gene: TRBJ1-1; len: 16; CDR3aa: CASSFGPIPGHTEAFF; CDR3nt: TGTGCCAGCAGCTTTGGCCCTATCCCCGGGCACACTGAAGCTTTCTTT
d_gene: NA; v_gene: TRBV9; abundance: many; j_gene: TRBJ1-2; len: 14; CDR3aa: CASSVAQGINGYTF; CDR3nt: TGTGCCAGCAGCGTAGCGCAGGGCATCAATGGCTACACCTTC
d_gene: TRBD2; v_gene: TRBV9; abundance: NA; j_gene: TRBJ2-7; len: 16; CDR3aa: CASSVDRREGREEQYF; CDR3nt: TGTGCCAGCAGCGTAGACCGACGGGAGGGCCGTGAGGAGCAGTACTTC
d_gene: TRBD2; v_gene: TRBV7-9; abundance: NA; j_gene: TRBJ2-5; len: 14; CDR3aa: CASSLAGTTETQYF; CDR3nt: TGTGCCAGCAGCTTAGCGGGGACTACGGAGACCCAGTACTTC
d_gene: NA; v_gene: TRBV7-8; abundance: many; j_gene: TRBJ2-3; len: 15; CDR3aa: CASSPWVAGTDTQYF; CDR3nt: TGTGCCAGCAGCCCCTGGGTAGCGGGCACAGATACGCAGTATTTT
d_gene: NA; v_gene: TRBV20-1; abundance: many; j_gene: TRBJ1-2; len: 14; CDR3aa: CSARPGGPNYGYTF; CDR3nt: TGCAGTGCTAGACCGGGGGGGCCTAACTATGGCTACACCTTC
d_gene: TRBD1; v_gene: TRBV5-1; abundance: few; j_gene: TRBJ2-7; len: 20; CDR3aa: CASSHSFTGAVPDRAHEQYF; CDR3nt: TGCGCCAGCAGCCATAGTTTTACCGGTGCAGTTCCGGACAGGGCCCACGAGCAGTACTTC